This passage covers 2 T cell receptor beta chains from one sample sequenced in a study of persistence of HIV-infected CD4 T cells. Their target antigens are unknown. Sequencing used immunoSEQ version 4 in survey mode. Method: immunoSEQ multiplex PCR; TCRdb's copy keeps in-frame clones and lacks some. The table shows about 45,000 clones, with approximately 93% occurring only once. Cells were stimulated nonspecifically with anti-CD3/anti-CD28 magnetic beads. Sorting of responding CD4+ T cells relied on upregulated CD40 ligand together with CD69. Sequencing used CD4+ T cells sorted from PBMCs after roughly 18-hour stimulation, obtained from a patient who received antiretroviral therapy. These receptors were obtained from an adult man with HIV who was CMV-seropositive.

This clone has only a few counts. The chain combines TRBV6-1 with TRBJ2-3; 11 bases are a match to TRBD2. There are 15 residues in the CDR3. The junction had 4 bases not matched to a gene; V was cut back by 3 bases and J by 5 bases. Germline CDR1 MNHNS, CDR2 SASEGT. CDR3 region: CASSEALAGGDTQYF. CDR3 DNA: TGTGCCAGCAGTGAGGCTCTAGCGGGGGGAGATACGCAGTATTTT.

The chain couples TRBV7-9 to TRBJ2-4; 7 nucleotides align to TRBD1. Trimming removed 0 bases from V and 0 bases from J; junction bases left unmatched: 5. The germline V gene encodes CDR1 SEHNR and CDR2 FQNEAQ (reference sequence). The CDR3 contains 17 residues. The chain's CDR3 is CASSLAWDSLAKNIQYF. The CDR3 DNA sequence: TGTGCCAGCAGCTTAGCTTGGGACAGTTTAGCCAAAAACATTCAGTACTTC.